One sample yielded the 14 T cell receptor beta chains listed below, sequenced in a study of cytomegalovirus exposure and HLA in healthy donors. Both 60 Vbeta primers and 13 Jbeta primers went into the PCR. The repertoire was sequenced with immunoSEQ multiplex PCR; TCRdb's copy has only in-frame clones and lacks some. This repertoire shows over 110,000 clones, roughly 83% found once; its top ten account for 3.1%. The sample comprised PBMCs. These receptors all come from a female donor in good health and CMV-seronegative.

In this sample, this clone turned up once. The chain recombines TRBV7-2 with TRBJ1-1; unclear D gene. This CDR3 contains 12 residues. With 1 base removed from V and 11 bases from J, the gap between germline ends came to 11 bases. Germline CDR1 is SGHTA and CDR2 is FQGNSA. CDR3 sequence reads: CASSLVSGSAFF. In nucleotides, the CDR3 is TGTGCCAGCAGCTTAGTTTCGGGGTCGGCTTTCTTT. The full variable domain, its missing parts supplied by reference TRBV7-2 and TRBJ1-1, is GAGVSQSPSNKVTEKGKDVELRCDPISGHTALYWYRQSLGQGLEFLIYFQGNSAPDKSGLPSDRFSAERTGGSVSTLTIQRTQQEDSAVYLCASSLVSGSAFFGQGTRLTVV.

The chain combines TRBV11-3 with TRBJ2-3, with TRBD2 identical over 13 bases. CDR3 size: 15 residues. CDR1 and CDR2 (germline): SGHNT, YENEEA. Losses at the gene ends were 5 bases for V and 6 bases for J; bases not matched to a gene: 5. The CDR3 bases are TGTGCCAGCAGCCCCGGACTAGCGGGAGCGGATACGCAGTATTTT. Translated: CASSPGLAGADTQYF.

The chain joins TRBV28 to TRBJ1-3, with 9 nucleotides matching TRBD1. V shed 6 bases and J 3 bases; nucleotides not matched to a gene: 6. Germline CDR1 and CDR2: MDHEN and SYDVKM. The CDR3 covers 15 residues. In nucleotides, the CDR3 is TGTGCCAGCAGACCCGGGACAGGGTATGGAAACACCATATATTTT. This encodes CASRPGTGYGNTIYF.

A note on this clone: The conserved phenylalanine or tryptophan normally closing the CDR3 is absent here, so this likely arose from a read error. V usage is TRBV27 and J usage is TRBJ2-7; D may correspond to TRBD1 or TRBD2 (5 bases each). V was clipped by 10 bases and J by 7 bases, with 17 bases between them. The CDR3 length is 12 residues. Germline-derived CDR1 and CDR2 are MNHEY and SMNVEV (reference sequence). The CDR3 region is CATWGASGEQYL. Here the CDR3 DNA reads TGTGCCACCTGGGGCGCGTCGGGGGAGCAGTACCTC.

This clone was counted a single time. V is TRBV6-1 and J is TRBJ2-5, with unresolved D. The CDR3 has 14 residues. Germline V gene sequence: CDR1 MNHNS, CDR2 SASEGT. V was clipped by 9 bases and J by 1 base, with 15 bases between them. The CDR3 reads CASRWSEGQETQYF. The DNA for the CDR3 is TGTGCCAGTCGGTGGAGTGAAGGCCAAGAGACCCAGTACTTC.

This clone appeared a few times. The rearrangement uses TRBV6-5 and TRBJ2-7, with D unresolved. Trimming shortened V by 6 bases and J by 5 bases, and 17 bases separated the two germline ends. The CDR3 totals 14 residues. Germline V gene data show CDR1 as MNHEY and CDR2 as SVGAGI. The CDR3 spells CASSPLLETHEQYF. The CDR3 DNA reads as TGTGCCAGCAGCCCCCTACTCGAAACCCACGAGCAGTACTTC.

The chain recombines TRBV7-2 with TRBJ2-6, with a possible D match to TRBD1 (7 bases). Germline CDR1 reads SGHTA; CDR2 reads FQGNSA. V shed 0 bases and J shed 4 bases, with 13 bases lying between them. This CDR3 has 17 residues. The CDR3 DNA follows: TGTGCCAGCAGCTTAGCGACAGGGAGGAGAGGGGCCAACGTCCTGACTTTC. This gives the protein CASSLATGRRGANVLTF.

The chain joins TRBV7-8 to TRBJ2-5; 8 bases fit TRBD2. The germline gives CDR1 SGHVS, CDR2 FQNEAQ. V was pared by 2 bases and J by 6 bases, with 8 bases of the junction left unmatched. The CDR3 consists of 15 residues. The CDR3 coding sequence is TGTGCCAGCAGCTTACCGGGACTAGGGCTAAAGACCCAGTACTTC. It translates to CASSLPGLGLKTQYF.

This clone was seen a few times. The chain carries TRBV6-1 and TRBJ1-3, with D unclear. The CDR3 is 13 residues long. V lost 11 bases and J 4 bases, leaving 15 bases between the germline ends. Looked up from germline, CDR1 is MNHNS and CDR2 is SASEGT. CDR3: CAAGRSGGNTIYF. CDR3 DNA: TGTGCCGCGGGCCGATCGGGGGGAAACACCATATATTTT.

CDR3 DNA: TGTGCCAGCAGCGGCACAGGGACAGCCTATAATTCACCCCTCCACTTT. Its translation is CASSGTGTAYNSPLHF. The chain joins TRBV28 to TRBJ1-6; 7 bases agree with TRBD1. The germline V gene has CDR1 MDHEN and CDR2 SYDVKM. Losses at the gene ends were 6 bases for V and 2 bases for J; bases not matched to a gene: 7. The CDR3 extends over 16 amino acids.

The gene calls are TRBV4-3 and TRBJ2-7; the match to TRBD1 covers 7 bases. Trimming removed 0 bases from V and 3 bases from J; junction bases left unmatched: 5. Germline loops: CDR1 LGHNA, CDR2 YSLEER. The length of the CDR3 is 15 residues. CDR3 in amino acids: CASSQDSGQVYEQYF. CDR3 in DNA: TGCGCCAGCAGCCAAGATTCAGGACAGGTCTACGAGCAGTACTTC.

The V call is TRBV5-6, the J call TRBJ1-4; D is unclear. Trimming cost V 4 bases and J 6 bases, with 19 bases left between them. Germline CDR1 SGHDT, CDR2 YYEEEE. The CDR3 is made up of 16 amino acids. CDR3 residues: CASSRTRVSLHEKLFF. The CDR3 nucleotides read TGTGCCAGCAGCCGCACCCGGGTCTCCTTGCATGAAAAACTGTTTTTT.

This rearrangement joins TRBV7-3 to TRBJ2-2; weak D call: TRBD2 (7 bases). V gave up 2 bases and J gave up 7 bases, with 11 bases separating them. The CDR3 is 14 residues long. The germline gives CDR1 SGHTA, CDR2 FQGTGA. CDR3 nucleotides: TGTGCCAGCAGCTTAGGGGGGGCGAGCGGGGAGCTGTTTTTT. Its protein is CASSLGGASGELFF. Variable domain in full (rest from reference TRBV7-3 and TRBJ2-2): GAGVSQTPSNKVTEKGKYVELRCDPISGHTALYWYRQSLGQGPEFLIYFQGTGAADDSGLPNDRFFAVRPEGSVSTLKIQRTERGDSAVYLCASSLGGASGELFFGEGSRLTVL.

There are a few counts of this clone. This sequence joins TRBV5-1 and TRBJ1-4; D gene unclear. CDR3 length equals 16 residues. Germline values: CDR1 SGHRS, CDR2 YFSETQ. Deletions cut 5 bases from V and 2 bases from J, with 16 bases between. The CDR3 spells CASSLEPRTTNEKLFF. DNA of the CDR3: TGCGCCAGCAGTCTGGAACCACGGACTACTAATGAAAAACTGTTTTTT.